Listed here are 4 T cell receptor beta chains from one sample, sequenced in a study of cytomegalovirus exposure and HLA in healthy donors. In the PCR, 60 Vbeta and 13 Jbeta primers were used. Using immunoSEQ multiplex PCR, the repertoire was profiled, and TCRdb retains in-frame clones only, with some absent. The data show approximately 130,000 clones, 81% seen once. What was sequenced was PBMCs. These receptors came from a man aged 18 to 29 in good health and CMV-seronegative.

The chain joins TRBV11-3 to TRBJ2-2, with D perhaps matching TRBD2 (6 bases). The length of the CDR3 is 16 residues. The germline gives CDR1 SGHNT, CDR2 YENEEA. Trimming removed 1 base at V and 1 base at J, with 10 bases between. The CDR3 DNA reads TGTGCCAGCAGCTTAGGCGCGGGGTTGAACACCGGGGAGCTGTTTTTT. Amino acid sequence: CASSLGAGLNTGELFF.

This clone appeared a few times. The CDR3 DNA sequence: TGCAGCGTTGTCCCAGGCTCCTACGAGCAGTACTTC. Encoded protein: CSVVPGSYEQYF. This chain uses TRBV29-1 with TRBJ2-7; D not resolved. Germline CDR1 reads SQVTM; CDR2 reads ANQGSEA. The CDR3 runs 12 residues. Between the trimmed V and J ends, which lost 4 bases and 0 bases, there was a span of 7 bases.

The V and J genes are TRBV19 and TRBJ1-2; 7 nucleotides line up with TRBD1. Looked up from germline, CDR1 is LNHDA and CDR2 is SQIVND (reference sequence). J gave up 10 bases and V 2 bases, and 13 bases lay outside the gene matches. The CDR3 has 15 amino acids. CDR3 DNA: TGTGCCAGTAGTATAACCCCTGGGACAGACGTATCCTACACCTTC. It specifies CASSITPGTDVSYTF.

The V and J genes are TRBV5-4 and TRBJ1-1, with D tentatively TRBD1 (5 bases). Trimming pared 2 bases from V and 0 bases from J, leaving 8 bases between. Germline CDR1 reads SGHNT; CDR2 reads YYREEE (reference sequence). The CDR3 loop spans 14 amino acids. The CDR3 here is CASSFGQLNTEAFF. CDR3 in DNA: TGTGCCAGCAGCTTCGGACAACTGAACACTGAAGCTTTCTTT.